This entry concerns a single T cell receptor (beta chain). The antigen is not known. Via MiXCR, TCRdb re-called the reads, giving one row per CDR3 protein. Here the sample spans hundreds of thousands of distinct CDR3 sequences, 22% being singletons. Trimming took off 3 bases at V and 1 base at J, with 9 bases between the two ends. The CDR3 is made up of 14 amino acids. This sample is part of a study of T cell repertoires in cytomegalovirus infection. Study details: It was the public TCR beta signatures that indicated both CMV infection and matching HLA type. Overall study findings and caveats: In two of eight donors, the top clonotype was HLA-C-restricted CMV-specific. People with CMV and the relevant HLA were identified by cumulative public TCR beta family frequency.

The TCR comes from a human donor in good health (CMV status not recorded). Some clones in this sample may be carry-over from other donors' samples. This rearrangement joins TRBV12-3 or TRBV12-4 to TRBJ1-1; D unclear. Sequenced input: CD8+ T cells from PBMCs. This chain's CDR3 is CASSFAGWNTEAFF. CDR3 coding DNA: TGTGCCAGCAGTTTTGCTGGCTGGAACACTGAAGCTTTCTTT.